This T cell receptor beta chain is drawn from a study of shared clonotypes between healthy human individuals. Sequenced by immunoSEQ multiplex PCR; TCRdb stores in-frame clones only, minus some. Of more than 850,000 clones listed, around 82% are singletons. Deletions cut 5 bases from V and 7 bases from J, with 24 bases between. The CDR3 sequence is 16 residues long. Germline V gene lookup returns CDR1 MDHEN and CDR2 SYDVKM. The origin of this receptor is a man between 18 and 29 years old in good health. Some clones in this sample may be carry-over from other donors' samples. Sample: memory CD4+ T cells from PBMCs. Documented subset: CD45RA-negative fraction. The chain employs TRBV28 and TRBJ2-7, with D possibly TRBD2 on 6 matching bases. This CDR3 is CASSQRDGGTLGEQYF. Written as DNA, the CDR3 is TGTGCCAGCAGTCAAAGGGACGGAGGGACCTTAGGGGAGCAGTACTTC.